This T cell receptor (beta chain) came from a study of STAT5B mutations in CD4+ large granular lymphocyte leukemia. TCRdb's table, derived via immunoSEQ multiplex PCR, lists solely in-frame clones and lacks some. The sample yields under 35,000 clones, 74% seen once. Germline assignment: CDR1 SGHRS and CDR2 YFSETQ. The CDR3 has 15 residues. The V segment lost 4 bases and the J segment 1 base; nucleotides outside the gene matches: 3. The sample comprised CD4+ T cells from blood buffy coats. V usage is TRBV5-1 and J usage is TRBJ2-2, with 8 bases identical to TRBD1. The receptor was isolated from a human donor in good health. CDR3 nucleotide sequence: TGCGCCAGCAGCGCCGGGACAGGGAACACCGGGGAGCTGTTTTTT. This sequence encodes CASSAGTGNTGELFF.